Sequencing of this T cell receptor beta chain was carried out in a study of control samples from healthy donors and cancer patients. The data were produced by immunoSEQ multiplex PCR, yet TCRdb's version contains in-frame clones alone and is incomplete. The sample shows 100,000 to 150,000 clones, around 90% of them seen only once. The TCR comes from a man aged 18-30 years in good health. The sequenced sample was blood.

This CDR3 reads CSVEDLPRQLSGNTIYF. CDR3 DNA: TGCAGCGTTGAAGATCTCCCGCGACAGCTCTCTGGAAACACCATATATTTT. The genes are TRBV29-1 and TRBJ1-3; D is perhaps TRBD1 (5 bases). From germline, CDR1 is SQVTM and CDR2 ANQGSEA. The CDR3 is 17 residues long. With 0 bases removed from V and 0 bases from J, the gap between germline ends came to 15 bases.